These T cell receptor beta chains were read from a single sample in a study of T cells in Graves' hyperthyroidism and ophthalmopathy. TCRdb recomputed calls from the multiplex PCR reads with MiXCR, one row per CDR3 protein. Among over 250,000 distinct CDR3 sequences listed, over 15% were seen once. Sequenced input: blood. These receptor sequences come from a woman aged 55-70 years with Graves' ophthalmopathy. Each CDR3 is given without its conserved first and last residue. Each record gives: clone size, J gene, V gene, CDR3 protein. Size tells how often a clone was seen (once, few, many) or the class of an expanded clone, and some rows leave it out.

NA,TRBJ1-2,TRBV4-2,ASSQEFAANYGYT
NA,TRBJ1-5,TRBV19,ASAGSSGNQPQH
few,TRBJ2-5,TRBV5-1,ASLFGIGETQY
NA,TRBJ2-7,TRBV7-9,ASSQAGLYEQY
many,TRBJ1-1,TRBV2,ASSGGLSNTEAF
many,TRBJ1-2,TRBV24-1,ATSDASGVHGYT
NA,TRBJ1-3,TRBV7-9,ASSLEQGAGNTIY
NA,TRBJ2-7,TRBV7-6,ASSLGRTGASEQY
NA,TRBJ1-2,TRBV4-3,ASSQSGQHGYT
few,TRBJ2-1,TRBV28,ASSLSPRGEQF
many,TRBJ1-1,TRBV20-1,SAPQNTEAF
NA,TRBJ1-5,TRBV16,ASSPSRQNQPQH
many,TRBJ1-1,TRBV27,ASNNRGDMNTEAF
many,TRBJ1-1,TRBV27,ASSFGGPGWAEAF
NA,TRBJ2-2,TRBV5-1,ASSLVPSGRRELF
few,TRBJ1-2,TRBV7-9,ASSLVPGYT
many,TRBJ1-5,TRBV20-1,SATQTGGSRQPQH
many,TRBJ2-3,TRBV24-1,ATRKTGGPDTQY
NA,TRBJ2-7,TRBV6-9,ASSYRDTSPYEQY
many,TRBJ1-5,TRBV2,ASSSVRQPQH
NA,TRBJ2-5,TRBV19,ASSIPDQETQY
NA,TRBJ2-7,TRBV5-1,ASSSTPASGARNEQY
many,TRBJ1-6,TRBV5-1,ASSFETGFGSPLH
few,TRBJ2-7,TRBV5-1,ASSLAPAGQGDYEQY
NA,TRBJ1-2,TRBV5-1,ASTEGGRYGYT
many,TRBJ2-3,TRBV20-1,SAYGTRGEGTQY
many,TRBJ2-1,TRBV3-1,ASSQRRDSYNEQF
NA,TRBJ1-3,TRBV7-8,ASTRLRNTGNTIY
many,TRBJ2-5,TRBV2,ASSDTPETQY
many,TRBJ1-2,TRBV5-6,ASSLIDRANYGYT
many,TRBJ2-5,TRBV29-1,SVEAWTGQETQY
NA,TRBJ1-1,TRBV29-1,SGGDGEAF
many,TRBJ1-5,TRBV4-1,ASSPKEISNQPQH
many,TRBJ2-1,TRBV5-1,ASSLGYGYNEQF